This is a list of T cell receptor beta chains from one sample in a study of regulatory T cells in long-lasting Graves disease. TCRdb re-called the multiplex PCR reads with MiXCR, one entry per CDR3 protein. The sample records some 300,000 distinct CDR3 sequences, 22% being singletons. Sequenced material: peripheral blood mononuclear cells (PBMCs), taken when the disease was refractory, from a patient treated with antithyroid drugs. These TCRs come from a female donor with Graves disease. CDR3s include the opening cysteine and the closing phenylalanine or tryptophan. D genes are given only for firm matches. A clone size is listed for some rows: how often the clone was seen (once, few, many), or a class if it is expanded.

v_gene	len	j_gene	d_gene	abundance	CDR3nt	CDR3aa
TRBV3-1	15	TRBJ2-5	TRBD2	many	TGTGCCAGCAGCCTAAGACTAGCGGGAGAAGAGACCCAGTACTTC	CASSLRLAGEETQYF
TRBV7-9	16	TRBJ2-3	-	few	TGTGCCAGCAGCTTAGGGACGCGGGAATCCACAGATACGCAGTATTTT	CASSLGTRESTDTQYF
TRBV5-4	14	TRBJ2-5	TRBD2	-	TGTGCCAGCAGCAGTGCGGGAGTTCGGGAGACCCAGTACTTC	CASSSAGVRETQYF
TRBV7-2	12	TRBJ1-1	TRBD1	-	TGTGCCAGCAGCCAACAGGGGGCGAGAGCTTTCTTT	CASSQQGARAFF
TRBV28	16	TRBJ2-3	-	-	TGTGCCAGCAGTTCGCCCCGGGACCCCCTAATAGATACGCAGTATTTT	CASSSPRDPLIDTQYF
TRBV5-1	16	TRBJ1-6	-	-	TGCGCCAGCAGCTTGGTTGGGGGCAGAGGTGATTCACCCCTCCACTTT	CASSLVGGRGDSPLHF
TRBV25-1	12	TRBJ1-2	TRBD1	many	TGTGCCAGCAGTGCTCAGGGGGTTCGCTACACCTTC	CASSAQGVRYTF
TRBV27	11	TRBJ1-1	-	few	TGTGCCACCTCTGGGGGGACTGAAGCTTTCTTT	CATSGGTEAFF
TRBV15	15	TRBJ1-5	-	-	TGTGCCACCAGCAGCACAGGGTGGCCCAATCAGCCCCAGCATTTT	CATSSTGWPNQPQHF
TRBV30	14	TRBJ2-5	TRBD1	few	TGTGCCTGGAGGCCGGGACAGGGAAGAGAGACCCAGTACTTC	CAWRPGQGRETQYF
TRBV5-1	13	TRBJ2-5	-	few	TGCGCCAGCAGCTTGCAGTTGGGTGAGACCCAGTACTTC	CASSLQLGETQYF
TRBV6-1	10	TRBJ2-7	-	few	TGTGCCAGCGGTCCTGGTGAGCAGTACTTC	CASGPGEQYF
TRBV25-1	13	TRBJ2-2	-	few	TGTGCCAGCAGTGACCTTGGCGGCGGGGAGCTGTTTTTT	CASSDLGGGELFF
TRBV10-3	12	TRBJ1-1	-	-	TGTGCCTCGGGGACGGGTGAAACTGAAGCTTTCTTT	CASGTGETEAFF
TRBV2	13	TRBJ1-3	-	few	TGTGCCGGCGGGTCCGGGTGGCGAAACACCATATATTTT	CAGGSGWRNTIYF
TRBV20-1	13	TRBJ2-1	-	-	TGCAGTGCTAATAAGGGCCGCATCGATGAGCAGTTCTTC	CSANKGRIDEQFF
TRBV6-1	14	TRBJ1-1	-	few	TGTGCCAGCATGGGCCCCAGGGGTATCACTGAAGCTTTCTTT	CASMGPRGITEAFF
TRBV19	16	TRBJ2-2	-	-	TGTGCCAGTAGTAGAGCCAAAGGATATAACACCGGGGAGCTGTTTTTT	CASSRAKGYNTGELFF
TRBV2	15	TRBJ1-5	-	many	TGTGCCAGCGCGGGGGGGGGGGCAGGCAATCAGCCCCAGCATTTT	CASAGGGAGNQPQHF